This TCR beta chain was retrieved from a study of identical twins. Study-level points and caveats: Zero-insertion findings could be partly confounded by invariant cells (MAIT and iNKT cells).

V gave up 3 bases and J gave up 13 bases, with 15 bases separating them. Per the germline V gene, CDR1 is SQVTM and CDR2 is ANQGSEA. CDR3 length equals 11 residues. A word on this clonotype: Its antigen remains unidentified.

With template switching, a universal primer site was added, and the cDNA carried unique molecular identifiers. TCRdb fed the 5' RACE reads into MiXCR, producing one record per CDR3 protein. The repertoire holds 1,800,000 or so distinct CDR3 sequences, with about 32% as singletons. Sequences were obtained from cord blood. The sequence came from a newborn girl in good health. The J gene is TRBJ1-1, the V gene TRBV29-1; D perhaps matches TRBD1 (6 bases). The CDR3 here is CSVEGGPGGFF. The CDR3 nucleotides are TGCAGCGTTGAGGGGGGCCCGGGCGGTTTCTTT.